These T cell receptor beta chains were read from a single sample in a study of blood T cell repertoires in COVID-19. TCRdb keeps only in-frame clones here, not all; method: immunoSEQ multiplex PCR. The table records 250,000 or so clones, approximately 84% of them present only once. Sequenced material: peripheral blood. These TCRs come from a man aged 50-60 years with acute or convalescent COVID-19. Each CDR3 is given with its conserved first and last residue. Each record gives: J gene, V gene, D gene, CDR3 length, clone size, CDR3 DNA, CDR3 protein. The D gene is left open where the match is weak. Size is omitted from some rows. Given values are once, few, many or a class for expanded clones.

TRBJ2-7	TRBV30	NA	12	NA	TGTGCCTGGATTACAAACTCCTACGAGCAGTACTTC	CAWITNSYEQYF
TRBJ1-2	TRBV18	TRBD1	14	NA	TGTGCCAGCTCAATTGGGACAGACAACTATGGCTACACCTTC	CASSIGTDNYGYTF
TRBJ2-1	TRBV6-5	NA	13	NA	TGTGCCAGCGGGGGGGCCTGGGTCTATGAGCAGTTCTTC	CASGGAWVYEQFF
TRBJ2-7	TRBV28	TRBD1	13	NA	TGTGCCGCCTTGTCAGGGGGCTCCTACGAGCAGTACTTC	CAALSGGSYEQYF
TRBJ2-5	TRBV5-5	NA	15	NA	TGTGCCAGCAGCTTACCGGGAGCAGGGATTGGGACCCAGTACTTC	CASSLPGAGIGTQYF
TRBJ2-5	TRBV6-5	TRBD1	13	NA	TGTGCCAGCGAAGGACAGGGCTTCGGGACCCAGTACTTC	CASEGQGFGTQYF
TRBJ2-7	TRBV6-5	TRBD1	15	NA	TGTGCCAGCAGGGCCGGACAGGGAGGCAACTACGAGCAGTACTTC	CASRAGQGGNYEQYF
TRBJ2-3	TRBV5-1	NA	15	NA	TGCGCCAGCAGCTTGCCCGCGGGTGGCACAGATACGCAGTATTTT	CASSLPAGGTDTQYF
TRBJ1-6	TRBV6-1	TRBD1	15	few	TGTGCCAGCAGTGAAACGGGACAGGGAGGTTCACCCCTCCACTTT	CASSETGQGGSPLHF
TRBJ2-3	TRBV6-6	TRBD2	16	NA	TGTGCCAGCAGTTACCCCGCTAGCGGTCGCACAGATACGCAGTATTTT	CASSYPASGRTDTQYF
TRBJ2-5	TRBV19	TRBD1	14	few	TGTGCCAGTAGTATAGGGGGGACAGGGGAGACCCAGTACTTC	CASSIGGTGETQYF
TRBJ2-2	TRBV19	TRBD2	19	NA	TGTGCCAGTAGTACCGGAACCGGGACTAGCGGGAGAGGAGCCGGGGAGCTGTTTTTT	CASSTGTGTSGRGAGELFF
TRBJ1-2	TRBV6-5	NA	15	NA	TGTGCCAGCAGTTATGGAGGGGTAGGAACCTATGGCTACACCTTC	CASSYGGVGTYGYTF
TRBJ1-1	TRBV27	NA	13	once	TGTGCCAGCAGTTTATCGGAGGGGATTGGAGCTTTCTTT	CASSLSEGIGAFF
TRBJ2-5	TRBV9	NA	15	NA	TGTGCCAGCAGCGTACGACTCGGCGGTGCGGAGACCCAGTACTTC	CASSVRLGGAETQYF
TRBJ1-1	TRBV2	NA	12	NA	TGTGCCAGCAGTGAAGAAACTGGGGCTGCGGACTTT	CASSEETGAADF
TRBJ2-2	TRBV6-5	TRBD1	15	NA	TGTGCCAGCTATCGGGGGACAGGTGGCACCGGGGAGCTGTTTTTT	CASYRGTGGTGELFF
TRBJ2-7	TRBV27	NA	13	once	TGTGCCAGCAGTACAGGGATCGGGTACGAGCAGTACTTC	CASSTGIGYEQYF
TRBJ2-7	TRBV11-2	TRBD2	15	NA	TGTGCCAGCAGCTCGCCAGCGGGAGGGCCATACGAGCAGTACTTC	CASSSPAGGPYEQYF
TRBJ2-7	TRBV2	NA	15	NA	TGTGCCAGCAGTGAATCCGGGACACCCGGGGGGGAGCAGTACTTC	CASSESGTPGGEQYF
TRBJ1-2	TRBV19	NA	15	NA	TGTGCCAGTAGTATTAACGACAGGTATAACTATGGCTACACCTTC	CASSINDRYNYGYTF
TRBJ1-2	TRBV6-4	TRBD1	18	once	TGTGCCAGCAGCCCCCACCCGACAGGGCCCGGGGCTAACTATGGCTACACCTTC	CASSPHPTGPGANYGYTF
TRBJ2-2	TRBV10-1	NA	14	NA	TGCGCCAGCAGTGACACAGCGAACACCGGGGAGCTGTTTTTT	CASSDTANTGELFF
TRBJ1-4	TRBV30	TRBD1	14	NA	TGTGCCTGGAATCCGACAGGGGGCTTTGAAAAACTGTTTTTT	CAWNPTGGFEKLFF
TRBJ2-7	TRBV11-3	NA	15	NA	TGTGCCAGCAGCCTCCTGCGGGTGAGCTCCTACGAGCAGTACTTC	CASSLLRVSSYEQYF
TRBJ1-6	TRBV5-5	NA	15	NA	TGTGCCAGCAGCTTCGGGCCTTGGGGCGGCTCACCCCTCCACTTT	CASSFGPWGGSPLHF
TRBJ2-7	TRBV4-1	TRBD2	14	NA	TGCGCCAGCAGTCCCCTAGCGGGAGACTACGAGCAGTACTTC	CASSPLAGDYEQYF
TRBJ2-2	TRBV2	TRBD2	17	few	TGTGCCAGCAGTGAACAGGGACTAGCGGGGGGTCCCGGGGAGCTGTTTTTT	CASSEQGLAGGPGELFF
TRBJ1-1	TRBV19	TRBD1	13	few	TGTGCCAGTAGTCCGGACAGGGGTAATAAAGCTTTCTTT	CASSPDRGNKAFF
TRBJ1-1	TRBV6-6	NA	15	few	TGTGCCAGCAGTTACACGACTACCAGGAACACTGAAGCTTTCTTT	CASSYTTTRNTEAFF
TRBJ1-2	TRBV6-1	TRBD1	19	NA	TGTGCCAGCAGTGCAACAACCGGGACAGGGGCCGATAGGATTATTGGCTACACCTTC	CASSATTGTGADRIIGYTF
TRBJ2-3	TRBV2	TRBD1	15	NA	TGTGCCAGCAGTGAATGGGACAGGGAACGGAATACGCAGTATTTT	CASSEWDRERNTQYF
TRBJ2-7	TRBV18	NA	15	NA	TGTGCCAGCTCACCAGTAGGGGCCGGGGGATACGAGCAGTACTTC	CASSPVGAGGYEQYF
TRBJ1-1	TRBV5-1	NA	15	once	TGCGCCAGCAGCTTGGTTGAGGGGGGGAGAACTGAAGCTTTCTTT	CASSLVEGGRTEAFF
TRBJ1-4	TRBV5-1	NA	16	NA	TGCGCCAGCAGCCCGGGACAACAGAGTGGATTCGAAAAACTGTTTTTT	CASSPGQQSGFEKLFF
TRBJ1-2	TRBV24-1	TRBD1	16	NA	TGTGCCACCAGTGAACAAACCGGGACAGGGGGCTATGGCTACACCTTC	CATSEQTGTGGYGYTF
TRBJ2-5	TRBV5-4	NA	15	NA	TGTGCCAGCAGCTTGGATAGGGGGGGTCGAGAGACCCAGTACTTC	CASSLDRGGRETQYF
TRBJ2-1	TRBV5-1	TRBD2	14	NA	TGCGCCAGCAGCTTGACCGCGGGAGTAAATGAGCAGTTCTTC	CASSLTAGVNEQFF
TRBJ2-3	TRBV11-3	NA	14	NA	TGTGCCAGCAGCTTCCATCGGGGCACAGATACGCAGTATTTT	CASSFHRGTDTQYF
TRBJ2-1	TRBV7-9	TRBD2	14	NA	TGTGCCAGCAGCTCTGGCGGGAGGAACAATGAGCAGTTCTTC	CASSSGGRNNEQFF
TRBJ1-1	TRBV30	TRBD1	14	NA	TGTGCCTGGAGCTTAACAGGGGGTCGGACTGAAGCTTTCTTT	CAWSLTGGRTEAFF
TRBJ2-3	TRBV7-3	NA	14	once	TGTGCCAGCAGTAGGGGCGGCGGCACAGATACGCAGTATTTT	CASSRGGGTDTQYF
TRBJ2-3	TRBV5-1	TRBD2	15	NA	TGCGCCAGCCGCTGGACTAGTCGCCTTACAGATACGCAGTATTTT	CASRWTSRLTDTQYF
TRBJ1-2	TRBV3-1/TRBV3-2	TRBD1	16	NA	TGTGCCAGCAGCCACCTCGGGGGACAGACTAACTATGGCTACACCTTC	CASSHLGGQTNYGYTF
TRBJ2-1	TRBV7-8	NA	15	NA	TGTGCCAGCAGCGAAGACGGGAGCTCCTACAATGAGCAGTTCTTC	CASSEDGSSYNEQFF
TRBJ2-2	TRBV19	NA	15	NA	TGTGCCAGTAGTACATGGGAGGTGATCACCGGGGAGCTGTTTTTT	CASSTWEVITGELFF
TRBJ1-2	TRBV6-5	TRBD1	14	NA	TGTGCCAGCAGTACAGGGGTTTTCAACTATGGCTACACCTTC	CASSTGVFNYGYTF
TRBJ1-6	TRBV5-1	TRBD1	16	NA	TGCGCCAGCAGCCCAGAGACAGGGGCAAGTAATTCACCCCTCCACTTT	CASSPETGASNSPLHF
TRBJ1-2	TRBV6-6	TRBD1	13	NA	TGTGCCAGCAGCTCGACAGGGTATTATGGCTACACCTTC	CASSSTGYYGYTF
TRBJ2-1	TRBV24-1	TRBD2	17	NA	TGTGCCACCAGTGACCTCGGGACTAGCGGGGCCCGGAATGAGCAGTTCTTC	CATSDLGTSGARNEQFF
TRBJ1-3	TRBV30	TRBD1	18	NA	TGTGCCTGGAGTAGTATGGCGGCGGGGACAGGGGCTGGAAACACCATATATTTT	CAWSSMAAGTGAGNTIYF
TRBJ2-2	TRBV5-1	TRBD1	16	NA	TGCGCCAGCAGCTTGGAAGCAGGGGGATACACCGGGGAGCTGTTTTTT	CASSLEAGGYTGELFF
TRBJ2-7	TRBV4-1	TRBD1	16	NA	TGCGCCAGCAGCCAAGTGGTCACAGGGGTAGGAGACGAGCAGTACTTC	CASSQVVTGVGDEQYF
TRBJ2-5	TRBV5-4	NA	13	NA	TGTGCCAGCAGCCCCCAGGGGCAGGGGACCCAGTACTTC	CASSPQGQGTQYF